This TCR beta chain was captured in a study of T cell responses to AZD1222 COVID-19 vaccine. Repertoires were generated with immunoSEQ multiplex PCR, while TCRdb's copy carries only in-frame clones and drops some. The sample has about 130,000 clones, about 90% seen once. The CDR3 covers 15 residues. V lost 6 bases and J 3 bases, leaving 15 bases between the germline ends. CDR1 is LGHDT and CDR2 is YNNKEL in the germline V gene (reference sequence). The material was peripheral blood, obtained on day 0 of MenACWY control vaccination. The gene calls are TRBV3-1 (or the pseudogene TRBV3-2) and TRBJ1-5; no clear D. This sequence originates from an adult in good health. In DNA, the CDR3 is TGTGCCAGCAGTCCCAACATGAATACCAATCAGCCCCAGCATTTT. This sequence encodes CASSPNMNTNQPQHF.